Presented here are 9 T cell receptor beta chains from one specimen sequenced in a study of blood T cell repertoires in COVID-19 (dated by TCRdb to the early 2020s). Preparation of the library involved the immunoSEQ multiplex PCR assay. The clones in this table, taken by TCRdb from immuneACCESS, are in-frame only. Not every clone is retained; where verified, under half of the shortfall comes from an unresolved V gene, and the cause of the rest is unknown. The sample table contains about 210,000 clones; only one count was recorded for around four fifths of them. The ten top clones hold 7% to 10% of the sample. The sequenced sample was peripheral blood. These receptor sequences come from a woman aged 45-65 years with acute or convalescent COVID-19.

In its sample, this clone was seen a few times. The CDR3 nucleotides read TGTGCCAGCAGTCAGGGATCCGGGGAGCTGTTTTTT. It translates to CASSQGSGELFF. The chain recombines TRBV28 with TRBJ2-2; D may be TRBD1 (5 bases). Per germline, CDR1 MDHEN and CDR2 SYDVKM. This CDR3 comprises 12 residues. The V and J ends lost 5 bases and 6 bases respectively, with 7 bases between them.

This clone was counted a few times. The chain is built from TRBV12-5 and TRBJ2-7; 7 bases agree with TRBD2. Germline CDR1 and CDR2: LGHNT and FRNRAP. The ends lost 3 bases at V and 0 bases at J; junction bases unmatched: 11. The CDR3 length is 17 residues. CDR3 in amino acids: CASGFRAGLSASYEQYF. The CDR3 DNA reads TGTGCTAGTGGTTTTAGAGCGGGACTTTCAGCCTCCTACGAGCAGTACTTC.

The chain is built from TRBV7-9 and TRBJ2-1; TRBD2 is a possible D gene (6 bases). The V and J ends lost 5 bases and 0 bases respectively, with 20 bases between them. The CDR3 has 18 amino acids. CDR1 and CDR2 (germline): SEHNR, FQNEAQ (reference sequence). CDR3 amino acids: CASSLGLGVADSYNEQFF. In DNA, the CDR3 is TGTGCCAGCAGCCTAGGCCTGGGTGTAGCGGACTCCTACAATGAGCAGTTCTTC.

The count of this clone is one. This rearrangement joins TRBV7-2 to TRBJ1-5; D remains ambiguous. The CDR3 length is 14 residues. V lost 2 bases, J lost 6 bases, and 11 bases lay in between. Germline values: CDR1 SGHTA, CDR2 FQGNSA. CDR3 region: CASSLSRRTQPQHF. The CDR3 nucleotides are TGTGCCAGCAGCTTAAGTCGGAGGACTCAGCCCCAGCATTTT.

This clone was seen repeatedly, ten times or more. This rearrangement joins TRBV6-5 to TRBJ1-2; TRBD1 might be the D (6 bases). Trimming took off 7 bases at V and 7 bases at J, with 16 bases between the two ends. The CDR3 length is 13 residues. Germline-derived CDR1 and CDR2 are MNHEY and SVGAGI. The CDR3 sequence is CASTTTGGRGYTF. CDR3 DNA: TGTGCCAGCACCACGACGGGGGGCCGTGGCTACACCTTC.

CDR3 in amino acids: CASRSSSYEQYF. DNA of the CDR3: TGTGCCAGCCGTAGTTCCTCCTACGAGCAGTACTTC. The chain has TRBV28 and TRBJ2-7; D remains ambiguous. Between the trimmed V and J ends, which lost 8 bases and 0 bases, there was a span of 8 bases. There are 12 residues in the CDR3. CDR1 MDHEN and CDR2 SYDVKM come from the germline V gene.

The V call is TRBV5-4, the J call TRBJ2-7, with no clear D. The V end lost 4 bases, the J end lost 5 bases, and 19 bases lay between the germline ends. CDR3 length: 15 residues. Germline V lookup: CDR1 SGHNT, CDR2 YYREEE (reference sequence). CDR3 nucleotides: TGTGCCAGCAGCCGTGAGGTGTTCTCTACCGACGAGCAGTACTTC. Translating it yields CASSREVFSTDEQYF.

To note about this clone: Other DNA variants within this sample encode the same CDR3. The chain uses TRBV5-1 and TRBJ2-3; 7 bases line up with TRBD1. This CDR3 contains 15 residues. CDR1 and CDR2 from the germline V gene are SGHRS and YFSETQ. J gave up 2 bases and V 3 bases, and 6 bases lay outside the gene matches. CDR3 bases: TGCGCCAGCAGCTCCACAGGGGACGACACAGATACGCAGTATTTT. This gives the protein CASSSTGDDTDTQYF. Based on the CDR3 plus reference TRBV5-1 and TRBJ2-3, the full variable domain is KAGVTQTPRYLIKTRGQQVTLSCSPISGHRSVSWYQQTPGQGLQFLFEYFSETQRNKGNFPGRFSGRQFSNSRSEMNVSTLELGDSALYLCASSSTGDDTDTQYFGPGTRLTVL.

This sequence joins TRBV7-8 and TRBJ2-6, with 7 bases matching TRBD1. Germline CDR1 reads SGHVS; CDR2 reads FQNEAQ. The CDR3 covers 17 residues. Germline trimming cut 2 bases from V and 0 bases from J; bases unmatched to any gene: 4. The CDR3, as DNA: TGTGCCAGCAGCTTACCGGACAGGTTCTCTGGGGCCAACGTCCTGACTTTC. This sequence encodes CASSLPDRFSGANVLTF.